Sequencing of this T cell receptor beta chain was carried out in a study of blood T cells in healthy people across ages. The table lists this clonotype with a few counts. The antigen is unknown. General study findings and limits: Estimates based on one million T cells were treated as lower bounds.

Germline assignment: CDR1 DFQATT and CDR2 SNEGSKA (reference sequence). This CDR3 has 15 residues. Trimming cost V 0 bases and J 3 bases; bases outside gene matches: 6. The use of a sample-barcoded 5' primer and a J-beta primer mix characterized a second PCR of roughly 7 to 12 cycles. Researchers report that a template-switch adaptor with 12 random nucleotides tagged each cDNA molecule. TCRdb used MiXCR to reprocess the 5' RACE reads, holding one entry per CDR3 protein. This table holds about 1,400,000 distinct CDR3 sequences, roughly 45% found once. The chain uses TRBV20-1 and TRBJ2-3, with TRBD2 matching 7 bases. This clonotype was sampled from a young woman in good health. Sequenced sample: blood. The CDR3 sequence is CSARDWRGKTDTQYF. The CDR3 DNA reads as TGCAGTGCTAGAGATTGGCGGGGGAAGACAGATACGCAGTATTTT.